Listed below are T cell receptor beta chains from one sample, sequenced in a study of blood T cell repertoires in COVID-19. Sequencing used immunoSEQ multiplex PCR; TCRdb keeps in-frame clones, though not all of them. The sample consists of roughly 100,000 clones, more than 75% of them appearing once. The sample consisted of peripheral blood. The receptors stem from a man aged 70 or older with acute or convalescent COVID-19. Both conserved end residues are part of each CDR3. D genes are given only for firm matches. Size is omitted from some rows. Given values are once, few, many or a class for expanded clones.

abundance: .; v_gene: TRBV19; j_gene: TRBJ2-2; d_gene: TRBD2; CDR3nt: TGTGCCAGTAGTCCGCGGACTAGCGGGGGGGCGAACACCGGGGAGCTGTTTTTT; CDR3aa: CASSPRTSGGANTGELFF
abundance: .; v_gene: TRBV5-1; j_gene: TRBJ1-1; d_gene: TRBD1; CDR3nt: TGCGCCAGCAGCTGGGGGACAGCCATTGAAGCTTTCTTT; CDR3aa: CASSWGTAIEAFF
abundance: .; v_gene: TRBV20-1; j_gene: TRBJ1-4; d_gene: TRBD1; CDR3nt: TGCAGTGCTAGAGAGGGACAGAGATCTTTTTTT; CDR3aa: CSAREGQRSFF
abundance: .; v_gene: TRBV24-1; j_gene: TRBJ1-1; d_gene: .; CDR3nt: TGTGCCACCAGTGATCCCGGACAGTCGACTGAAGCTTTCTTT; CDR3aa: CATSDPGQSTEAFF
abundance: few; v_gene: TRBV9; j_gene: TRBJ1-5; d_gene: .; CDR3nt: TGTGCCAGCAGCGTTTCCCCCGATCAGCCCCAGCATTTT; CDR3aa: CASSVSPDQPQHF
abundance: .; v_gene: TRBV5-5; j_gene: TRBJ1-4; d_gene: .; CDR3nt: TGTGCCAGCAGCTTGATTACGGGTGAAAAACTGTTTTTT; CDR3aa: CASSLITGEKLFF
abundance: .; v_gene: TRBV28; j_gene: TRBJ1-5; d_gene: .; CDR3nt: TGTGCCAGCAGTACAACCGGGGGGATAGGCAATCAGCCCCAGCATTTT; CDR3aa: CASSTTGGIGNQPQHF
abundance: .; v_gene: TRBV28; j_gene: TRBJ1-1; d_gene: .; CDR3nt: TGTGCCAGCAGCTCCCTCCGGGGAGCTTTCTTT; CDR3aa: CASSSLRGAFF
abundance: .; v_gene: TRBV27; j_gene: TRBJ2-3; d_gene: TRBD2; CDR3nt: TGTGCCAGCACCGGACTAGCAGATAGCACAGATACGCAGTATTTT; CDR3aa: CASTGLADSTDTQYF
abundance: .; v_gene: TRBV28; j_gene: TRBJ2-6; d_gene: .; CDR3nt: TGTGCCAGCAGTGGCGACAGCTCTGGGGCCAACGTCCTGACTTTC; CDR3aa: CASSGDSSGANVLTF
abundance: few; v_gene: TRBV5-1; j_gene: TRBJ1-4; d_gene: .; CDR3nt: TGCGCCAGCAGGGGGCGGGGGAATGAAAAACTGTTTTTT; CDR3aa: CASRGRGNEKLFF
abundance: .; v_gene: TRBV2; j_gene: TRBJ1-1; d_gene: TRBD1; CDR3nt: TGTGCCAGCTCCCGACAGGGGAGCACTGAAGCTTTCTTT; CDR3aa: CASSRQGSTEAFF
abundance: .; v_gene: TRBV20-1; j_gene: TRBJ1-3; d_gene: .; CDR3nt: TGCAGTGCTAGTCCGGTTGGAAACACCATATATTTT; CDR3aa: CSASPVGNTIYF
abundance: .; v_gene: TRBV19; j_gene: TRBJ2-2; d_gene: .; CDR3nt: TGTGCCAGTAGTATTGAAGGGGTGAACACCGGGGAGCTGTTTTTT; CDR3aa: CASSIEGVNTGELFF
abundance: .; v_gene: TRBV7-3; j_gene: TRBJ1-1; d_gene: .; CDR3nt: TGTGCCAGCAGCGCTGGAGGGGATTTCGAAGCTTTCTTT; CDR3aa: CASSAGGDFEAFF
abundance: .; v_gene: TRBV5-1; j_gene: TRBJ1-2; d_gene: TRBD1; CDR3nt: TGCGCCAGCAGCCCGGTCCCAGGGGGCCGCGGAGAGGGCTACACCTTC; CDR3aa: CASSPVPGGRGEGYTF
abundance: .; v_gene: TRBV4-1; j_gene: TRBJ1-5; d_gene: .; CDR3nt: TGCGCCAGCAGCCAAGATTCGCGCGGGCGATATAGCAATCAGCCCCAGCATTTT; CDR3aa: CASSQDSRGRYSNQPQHF
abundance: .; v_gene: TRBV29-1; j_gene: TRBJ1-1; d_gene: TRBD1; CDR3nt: TGCAGCGTTAAACAGGGGGCAGGGACTGAAGCTTTCTTT; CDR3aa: CSVKQGAGTEAFF
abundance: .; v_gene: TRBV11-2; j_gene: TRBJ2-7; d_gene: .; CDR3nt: TGTGCCAGCAGCTTAGATAAGGAGGGAAGGTACGAGCAGTACTTC; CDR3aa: CASSLDKEGRYEQYF
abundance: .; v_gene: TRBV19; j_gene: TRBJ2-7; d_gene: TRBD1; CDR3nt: TGTGCCAGTAGTACTTCCGGGACAGGGGTCCACGAGCAGTACTTC; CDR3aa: CASSTSGTGVHEQYF
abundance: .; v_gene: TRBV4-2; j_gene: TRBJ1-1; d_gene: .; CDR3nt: TGTGCCAGCAGCCAAGATAACAGGGTAAACACTGAAGCTTTCTTT; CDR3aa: CASSQDNRVNTEAFF
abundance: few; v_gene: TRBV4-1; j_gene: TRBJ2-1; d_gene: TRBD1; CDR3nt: TGCGCCAGCAGCCAGGACAGGGTTTGGGGTGAGCAGTTCTTC; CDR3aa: CASSQDRVWGEQFF
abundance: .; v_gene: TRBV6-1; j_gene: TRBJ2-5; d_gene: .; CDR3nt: TGTGCCAGCAGTGAAGTCTGGGGCAGGGGGGAAGAGACCCAGTACTTC; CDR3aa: CASSEVWGRGEETQYF
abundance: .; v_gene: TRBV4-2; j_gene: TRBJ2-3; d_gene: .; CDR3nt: TGTGCCAGCAGCGGGCGCTCCGGCGAGACCACAGATACGCAGTATTTT; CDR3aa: CASSGRSGETTDTQYF
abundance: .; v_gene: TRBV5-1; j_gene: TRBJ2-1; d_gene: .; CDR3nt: TGCGCCAGCCGGGGTTTCAATTACAATGAGCAGTTCTTC; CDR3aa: CASRGFNYNEQFF
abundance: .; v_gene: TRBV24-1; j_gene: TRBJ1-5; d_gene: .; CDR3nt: TGTGCCACCGCCAAAGACAGTTATCAGCCCCAGCATTTT; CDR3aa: CATAKDSYQPQHF
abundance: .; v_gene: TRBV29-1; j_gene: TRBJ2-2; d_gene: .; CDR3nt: TGCAGCGTTGGACCTCAGGGAGGGAACACCGGGGAGCTGTTTTTT; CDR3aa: CSVGPQGGNTGELFF
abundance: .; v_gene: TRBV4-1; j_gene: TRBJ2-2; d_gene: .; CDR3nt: TGCGCCAGCAGCCAAGAACGAGTGAACACCGGGGAGCTGTTTTTT; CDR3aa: CASSQERVNTGELFF
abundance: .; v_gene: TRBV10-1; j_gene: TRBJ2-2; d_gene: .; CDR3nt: TGCGCCAGCAGTGAGTCAACGGGCACCGGGGAGCTGTTTTTT; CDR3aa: CASSESTGTGELFF
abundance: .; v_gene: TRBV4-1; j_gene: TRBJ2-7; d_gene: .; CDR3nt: TGCGCCAGCAGCCAAGCGGGGGACTACGAGCAGTACTTC; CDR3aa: CASSQAGDYEQYF